The rows below give T cell receptor beta chains drawn from one sample of a study of CD4+ T cells in melanoma. Produced via immunoSEQ multiplex PCR; TCRdb's table is partial and in-frame only. Altogether more than 90,000 clones are present, about 92% being singletons, with the ten largest covering about 3.3%. Sequencing used peripheral blood. These TCRs come from a human donor with melanoma. Both conserved end residues are part of each CDR3. Fields, in order: CDR3 protein, CDR3 DNA, clone size, J gene, D gene, V gene. A D gene is named only where the DNA matches it firmly. Only some rows state a clone size, as once, few, many or a class for expanded clones.

CDR3: CASSPGTPKQETQYF
DNA: TGTGCCAGCAGCCCGGGCACACCCAAACAAGAGACCCAGTACTTC
size: NA
J: TRBJ2-5
D: NA
V: TRBV11-1

CDR3: CASSPQNRPDTQYF
DNA: TGTGCCAGCAGCCCCCAGAATAGACCCGATACGCAGTATTTT
size: NA
J: TRBJ2-3
D: NA
V: TRBV5-4

CDR3: CASKVDFYNEQFF
DNA: TGTGCCAGCAAAGTAGATTTCTACAATGAGCAGTTCTTC
size: NA
J: TRBJ2-1
D: NA
V: TRBV5-4

CDR3: CASSAQAGGPGEQYF
DNA: TGTGCCAGCAGCGCACAAGCGGGGGGGCCAGGCGAGCAGTACTTC
size: few
J: TRBJ2-7
D: TRBD2
V: TRBV9

CDR3: CASRTDRKGRETQYF
DNA: TGTGCCAGCAGGACTGACAGGAAAGGAAGAGAGACCCAGTACTTC
size: NA
J: TRBJ2-5
D: NA
V: TRBV28

CDR3: CSVETVRAEAFF
DNA: TGCAGCGTTGAGACAGTAAGGGCTGAAGCTTTCTTT
size: NA
J: TRBJ1-1
D: NA
V: TRBV29-1

CDR3: CASSYSGGTEAFF
DNA: TGTGCCAGCAGTTACTCGGGGGGCACTGAAGCTTTCTTT
size: NA
J: TRBJ1-1
D: NA
V: TRBV6-5

CDR3: CASSSLASGVPNTGELFF
DNA: TGTGCCAGCAGCTCCCTAGCTTCGGGAGTCCCGAACACCGGGGAGCTGTTTTTT
size: once
J: TRBJ2-2
D: NA
V: TRBV5-6

CDR3: CAINTGQMTDTQYF
DNA: TGTGCCATCAATACGGGACAGATGACAGATACGCAGTATTTT
size: NA
J: TRBJ2-3
D: TRBD1
V: TRBV10-3

CDR3: CASSSRRGETQYF
DNA: TGTGCCAGCAGCTCGCGAAGGGGGGAGACCCAGTACTTC
size: NA
J: TRBJ2-5
D: NA
V: TRBV7-3

CDR3: CASSRKSQETQYF
DNA: TGTGCCAGCAGCCGAAAGTCTCAAGAGACCCAGTACTTC
size: NA
J: TRBJ2-5
D: NA
V: TRBV7-2

CDR3: CASSPSSYEQYF
DNA: TGTGCCAGCAGTCCCAGCTCCTACGAGCAGTACTTC
size: NA
J: TRBJ2-7
D: NA
V: TRBV27

CDR3: CASSLGLAAATQYF
DNA: TGTGCCAGTTCGCTGGGACTAGCGGCTGCGACCCAGTACTTC
size: NA
J: TRBJ2-5
D: TRBD2
V: TRBV7-2

CDR3: CASSIGTGDDEQYF
DNA: TGTGCCAGTAGTATAGGGACAGGGGACGACGAGCAGTACTTC
size: NA
J: TRBJ2-7
D: TRBD1
V: TRBV19

CDR3: CASSSSLRDQRWTQYF
DNA: TGCGCCAGCAGCTCATCGCTAAGGGACCAAAGGTGGACCCAGTACTTC
size: NA
J: TRBJ2-5
D: NA
V: TRBV4-1

CDR3: CASSQDRPGIYEQYF
DNA: TGCGCCAGCAGCCAAGACCGGCCAGGAATCTACGAGCAGTACTTC
size: NA
J: TRBJ2-7
D: NA
V: TRBV4-1

CDR3: CASSSPGEENYEQFF
DNA: TGTGCCAGCAGCTCACCAGGGGAGGAGAATTATGAGCAGTTCTTC
size: NA
J: TRBJ2-1
D: NA
V: TRBV6-5

CDR3: CASSLSYRGEQYF
DNA: TGTGCCAGCAGTTTATCGTACAGGGGCGAGCAGTACTTC
size: NA
J: TRBJ2-7
D: TRBD1
V: TRBV28

CDR3: CASTQGGQNQPQHF
DNA: TGTGCCAGTACCCAGGGGGGGCAGAATCAGCCCCAGCATTTT
size: NA
J: TRBJ1-5
D: TRBD1
V: TRBV19

CDR3: CASSRTGQETQYF
DNA: TGTGCCAGCAGTAGGACAGGCCAAGAGACCCAGTACTTC
size: NA
J: TRBJ2-5
D: TRBD1
V: TRBV2

CDR3: CASSLGTGEATYEQYF
DNA: TGTGCCAGCAGCTTGGGAACAGGGGAAGCAACCTACGAGCAGTACTTC
size: NA
J: TRBJ2-7
D: TRBD1
V: TRBV5-6

CDR3: CASSLEPGQAYEQYF
DNA: TGCGCCAGCAGCTTGGAGCCGGGACAGGCGTACGAGCAGTACTTC
size: NA
J: TRBJ2-7
D: TRBD1
V: TRBV5-1

CDR3: CSVVTGGEGEQFF
DNA: TGCAGCGTTGTTACAGGGGGCGAGGGTGAGCAGTTCTTC
size: NA
J: TRBJ2-1
D: TRBD1
V: TRBV29-1

CDR3: CASSLSGTGEAFF
DNA: TGTGCCAGCAGTTTGTCCGGGACAGGTGAAGCTTTCTTT
size: NA
J: TRBJ1-1
D: TRBD1
V: TRBV28

CDR3: CASTQATRGYGYTF
DNA: TGTGCCAGCACTCAGGCGACCAGGGGCTATGGCTACACCTTC
size: NA
J: TRBJ1-2
D: NA
V: TRBV9

CDR3: CASSLAPDFTEAFF
DNA: TGCGCCAGCAGCTTGGCCCCGGACTTTACTGAAGCTTTCTTT
size: NA
J: TRBJ1-1
D: NA
V: TRBV5-1

CDR3: CASSHGRGGGQETQYF
DNA: TGCGCCAGCAGCCACGGGAGAGGGGGAGGGCAAGAGACCCAGTACTTC
size: NA
J: TRBJ2-5
D: NA
V: TRBV4-3

CDR3: CASSPVTSLPGEQFF
DNA: TGTGCCAGCAGCCCAGTGACTAGCCTTCCGGGTGAGCAGTTCTTC
size: NA
J: TRBJ2-1
D: TRBD2
V: TRBV11-1

CDR3: CASSPRLAGPDTQYF
DNA: TGTGCCAGCAGCCCTAGACTAGCGGGACCAGATACGCAGTATTTT
size: NA
J: TRBJ2-3
D: TRBD2
V: TRBV6-5

CDR3: CSVEGGYDRGVATDTQYF
DNA: TGCAGCGTTGAGGGGGGATATGACAGGGGGGTTGCAACAGATACGCAGTATTTT
size: once
J: TRBJ2-3
D: TRBD1
V: TRBV29-1

CDR3: CASSSPSLGTGDEKLFF
DNA: TGTGCCAGCAGCTCACCAAGCCTCGGGACAGGGGACGAAAAACTGTTTTTT
size: NA
J: TRBJ1-4
D: TRBD1
V: TRBV11-2

CDR3: CASSPGHVLTF
DNA: TGTGCCAGCAGTCCAGGGCACGTCCTGACTTTC
size: NA
J: TRBJ2-6
D: NA
V: TRBV2

CDR3: CASSSNSGANVLTF
DNA: TGTGCCAGCAGCTCCAACTCTGGGGCCAACGTCCTGACTTTC
size: NA
J: TRBJ2-6
D: NA
V: TRBV7-9

CDR3: CASSLDFRGEQYF
DNA: TGTGCCAGCAGCTTGGACTTCAGGGGCGAGCAGTACTTC
size: NA
J: TRBJ2-7
D: NA
V: TRBV5-5

CDR3: CASSLAVWGLAGGETQYF
DNA: TGTGCCAGCAGCTTAGCGGTATGGGGACTAGCGGGAGGAGAGACCCAGTACTTC
size: NA
J: TRBJ2-5
D: TRBD2
V: TRBV11-2

CDR3: CASSQTGNYGYTF
DNA: TGTGCCAGTAGTCAAACAGGGAATTATGGCTACACCTTC
size: NA
J: TRBJ1-2
D: NA
V: TRBV19

CDR3: CASSLEGSGIGETQYF
DNA: TGCGCCAGCAGCTTGGAGGGGTCGGGGATTGGAGAGACCCAGTACTTC
size: NA
J: TRBJ2-5
D: NA
V: TRBV5-1

CDR3: CASSLWFQGLKGYTF
DNA: TGTGCCAGCAGTTTATGGTTCCAGGGTTTAAAAGGCTACACCTTC
size: NA
J: TRBJ1-2
D: NA
V: TRBV28

CDR3: CATSSGGREGIRQPQHF
DNA: TGTGCCACCAGCAGCGGCGGTAGGGAGGGAATCAGGCAGCCCCAGCATTTT
size: NA
J: TRBJ1-5
D: NA
V: TRBV15

CDR3: CASSLGPARSNQPQHF
DNA: TGTGCCAGCAGCTTAGGGCCAGCTCGGAGCAATCAGCCCCAGCATTTT
size: NA
J: TRBJ1-5
D: NA
V: TRBV5-6